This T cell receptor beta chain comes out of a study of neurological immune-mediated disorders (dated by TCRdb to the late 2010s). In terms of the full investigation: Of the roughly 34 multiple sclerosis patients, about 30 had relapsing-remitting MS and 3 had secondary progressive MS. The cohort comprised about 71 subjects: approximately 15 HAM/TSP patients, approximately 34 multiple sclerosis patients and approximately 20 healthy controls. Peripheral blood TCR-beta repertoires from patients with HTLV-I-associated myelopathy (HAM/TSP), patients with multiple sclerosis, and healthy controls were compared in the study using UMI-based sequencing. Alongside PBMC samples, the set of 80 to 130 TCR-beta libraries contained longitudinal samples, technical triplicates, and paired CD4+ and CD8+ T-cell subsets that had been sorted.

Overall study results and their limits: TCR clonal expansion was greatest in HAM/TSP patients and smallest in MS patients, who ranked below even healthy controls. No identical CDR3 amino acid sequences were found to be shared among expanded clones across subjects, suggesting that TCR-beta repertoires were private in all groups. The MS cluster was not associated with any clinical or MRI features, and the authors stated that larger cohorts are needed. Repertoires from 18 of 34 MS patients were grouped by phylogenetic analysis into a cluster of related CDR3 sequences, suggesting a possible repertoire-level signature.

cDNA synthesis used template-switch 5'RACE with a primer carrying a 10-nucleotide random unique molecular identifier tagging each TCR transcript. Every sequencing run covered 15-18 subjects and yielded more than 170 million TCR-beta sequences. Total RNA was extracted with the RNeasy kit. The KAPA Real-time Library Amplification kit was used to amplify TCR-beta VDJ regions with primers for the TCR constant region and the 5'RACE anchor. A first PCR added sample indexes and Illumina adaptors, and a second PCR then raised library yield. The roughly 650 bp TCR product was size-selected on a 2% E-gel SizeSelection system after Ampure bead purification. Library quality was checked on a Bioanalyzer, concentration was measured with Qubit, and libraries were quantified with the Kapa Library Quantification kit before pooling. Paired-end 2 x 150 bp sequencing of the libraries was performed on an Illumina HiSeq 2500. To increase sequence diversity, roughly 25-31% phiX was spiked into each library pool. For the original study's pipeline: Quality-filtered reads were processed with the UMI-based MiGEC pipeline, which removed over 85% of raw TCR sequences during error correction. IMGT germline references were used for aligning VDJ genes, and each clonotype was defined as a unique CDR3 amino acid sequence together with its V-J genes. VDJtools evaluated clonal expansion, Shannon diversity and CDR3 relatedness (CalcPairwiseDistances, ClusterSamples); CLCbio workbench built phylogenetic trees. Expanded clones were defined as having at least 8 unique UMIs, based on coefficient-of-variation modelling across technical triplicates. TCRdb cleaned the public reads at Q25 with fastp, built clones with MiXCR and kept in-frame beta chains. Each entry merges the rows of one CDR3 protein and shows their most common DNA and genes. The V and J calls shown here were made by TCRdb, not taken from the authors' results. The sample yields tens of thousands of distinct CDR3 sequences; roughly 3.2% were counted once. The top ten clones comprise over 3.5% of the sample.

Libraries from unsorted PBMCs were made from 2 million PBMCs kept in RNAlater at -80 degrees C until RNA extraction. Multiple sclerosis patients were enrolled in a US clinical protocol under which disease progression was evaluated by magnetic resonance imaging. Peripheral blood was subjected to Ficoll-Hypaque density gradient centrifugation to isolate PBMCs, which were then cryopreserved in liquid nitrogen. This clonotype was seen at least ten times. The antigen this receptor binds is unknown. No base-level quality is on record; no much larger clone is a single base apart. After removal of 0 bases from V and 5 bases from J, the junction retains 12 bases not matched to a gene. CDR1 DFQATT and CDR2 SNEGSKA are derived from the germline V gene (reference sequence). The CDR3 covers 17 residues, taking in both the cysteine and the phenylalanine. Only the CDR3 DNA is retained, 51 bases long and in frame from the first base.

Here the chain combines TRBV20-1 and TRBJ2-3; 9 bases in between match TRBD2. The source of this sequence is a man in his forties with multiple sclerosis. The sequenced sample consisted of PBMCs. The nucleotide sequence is TGCAGTGCTAGAGATAGGCCGGCTAGCGGGGTGGGAGATACGCAGTATTTT. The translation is CSARDRPASGVGDTQYF.